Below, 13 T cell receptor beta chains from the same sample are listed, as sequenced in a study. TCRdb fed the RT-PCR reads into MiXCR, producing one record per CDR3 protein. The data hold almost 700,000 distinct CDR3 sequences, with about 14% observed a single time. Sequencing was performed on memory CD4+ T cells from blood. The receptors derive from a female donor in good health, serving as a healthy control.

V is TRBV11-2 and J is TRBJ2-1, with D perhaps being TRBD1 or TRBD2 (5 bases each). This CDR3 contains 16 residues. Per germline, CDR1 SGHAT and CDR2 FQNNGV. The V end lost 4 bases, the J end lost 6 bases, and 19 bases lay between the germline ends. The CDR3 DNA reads TGTGCCAGCAGCTCAGACCCCGGGGCAGCAGGCAATGAGCAGTTCTTC. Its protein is CASSSDPGAAGNEQFF.

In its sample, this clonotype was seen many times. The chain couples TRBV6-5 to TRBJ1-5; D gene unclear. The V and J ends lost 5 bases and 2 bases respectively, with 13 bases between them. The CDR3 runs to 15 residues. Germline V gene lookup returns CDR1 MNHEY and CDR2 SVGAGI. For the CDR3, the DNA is TGTGCCAGCAGTCGGTCCTTTCTAGGCAATCAGCCCCAGCATTTT. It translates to CASSRSFLGNQPQHF.

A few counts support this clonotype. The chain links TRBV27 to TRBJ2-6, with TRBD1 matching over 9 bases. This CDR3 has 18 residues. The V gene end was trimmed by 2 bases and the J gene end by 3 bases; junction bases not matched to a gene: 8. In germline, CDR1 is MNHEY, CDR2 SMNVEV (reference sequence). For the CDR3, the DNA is TGTGCCAGCAGTTTAGCGGGACAGGGTATAAGTGGGGCCAACGTCCTGACTTTC. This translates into CASSLAGQGISGANVLTF. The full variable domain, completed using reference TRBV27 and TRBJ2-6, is EAQVTQNPRYLITVTGKKLTVTCSQNMNHEYMSWYRQDPGLGLRQIYYSMNVEVTDKGDVPEGYKVSRKEKRNFPLILESPSPNQTSLYFCASSLAGQGISGANVLTFGAGSRLTVL.

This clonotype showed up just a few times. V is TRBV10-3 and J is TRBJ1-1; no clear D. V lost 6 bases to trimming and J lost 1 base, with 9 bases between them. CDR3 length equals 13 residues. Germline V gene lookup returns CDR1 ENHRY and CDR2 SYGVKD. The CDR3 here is CAIRKDGNTEAFF. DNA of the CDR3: TGTGCCATCAGGAAGGACGGGAACACTGAAGCTTTCTTT.

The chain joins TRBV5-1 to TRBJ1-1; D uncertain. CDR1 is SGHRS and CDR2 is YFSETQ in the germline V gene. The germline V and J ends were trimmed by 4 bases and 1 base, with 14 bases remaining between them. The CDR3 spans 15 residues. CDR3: CASSVYVDGNTEAFF. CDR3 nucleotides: TGCGCCAGCAGCGTATATGTAGACGGGAACACTGAAGCTTTCTTT.

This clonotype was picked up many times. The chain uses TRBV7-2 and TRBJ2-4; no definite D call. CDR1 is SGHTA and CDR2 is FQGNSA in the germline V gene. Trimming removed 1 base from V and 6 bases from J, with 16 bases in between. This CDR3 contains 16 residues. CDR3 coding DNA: TGTGCCAGCAGCTTAGTGTCGGACCGTCGGGTAAACATTCAGTACTTC. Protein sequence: CASSLVSDRRVNIQYF.

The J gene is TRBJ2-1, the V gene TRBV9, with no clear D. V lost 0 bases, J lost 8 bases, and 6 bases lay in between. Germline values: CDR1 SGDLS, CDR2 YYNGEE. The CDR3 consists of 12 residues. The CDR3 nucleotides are TGTGCCAGCAGCGTAGAAGAGCATGAGCAGTTCTTC. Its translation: CASSVEEHEQFF.

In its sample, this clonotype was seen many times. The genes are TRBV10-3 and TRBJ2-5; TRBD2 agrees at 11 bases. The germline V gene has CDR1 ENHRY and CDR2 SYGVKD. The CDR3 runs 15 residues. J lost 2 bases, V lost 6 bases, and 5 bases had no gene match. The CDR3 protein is CAISPLAGGQETQYF. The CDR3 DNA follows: TGTGCCATCAGCCCTCTAGCGGGAGGACAAGAGACCCAGTACTTC.

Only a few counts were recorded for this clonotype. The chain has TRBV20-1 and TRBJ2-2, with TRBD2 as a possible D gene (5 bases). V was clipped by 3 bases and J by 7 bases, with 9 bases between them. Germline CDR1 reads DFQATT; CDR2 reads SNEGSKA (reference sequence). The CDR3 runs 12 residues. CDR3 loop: CSARLLGGELFF. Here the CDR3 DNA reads TGCAGTGCTAGGTTACTAGGCGGGGAGCTGTTTTTT.

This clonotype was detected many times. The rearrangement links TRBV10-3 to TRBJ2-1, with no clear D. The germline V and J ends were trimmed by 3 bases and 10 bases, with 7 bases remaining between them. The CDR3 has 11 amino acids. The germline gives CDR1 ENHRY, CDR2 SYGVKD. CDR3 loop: CAISDIGEQFF. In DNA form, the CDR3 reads TGTGCCATCAGTGATATCGGAGAGCAGTTCTTC.

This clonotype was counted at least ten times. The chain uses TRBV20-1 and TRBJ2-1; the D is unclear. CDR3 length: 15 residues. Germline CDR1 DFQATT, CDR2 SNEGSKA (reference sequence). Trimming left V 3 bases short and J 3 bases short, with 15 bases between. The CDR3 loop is CSASLQRKLYNEQFF. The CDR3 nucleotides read TGCAGTGCTAGCCTGCAACGGAAACTCTACAATGAGCAGTTCTTC.

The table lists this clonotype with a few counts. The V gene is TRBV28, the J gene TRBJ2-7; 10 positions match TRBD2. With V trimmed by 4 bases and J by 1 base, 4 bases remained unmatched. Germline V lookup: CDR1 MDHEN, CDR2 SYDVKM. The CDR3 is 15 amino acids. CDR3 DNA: TGTGCCAGCAGTTCTATAGCGGGAGGATCCTACGAGCAGTACTTC. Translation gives CASSSIAGGSYEQYF.

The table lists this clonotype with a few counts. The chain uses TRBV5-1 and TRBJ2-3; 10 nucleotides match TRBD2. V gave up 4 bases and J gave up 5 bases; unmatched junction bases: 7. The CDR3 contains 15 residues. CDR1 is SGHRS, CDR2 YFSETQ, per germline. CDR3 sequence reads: CASSVLGTSVDTQYF. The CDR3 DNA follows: TGCGCCAGCAGCGTCTTAGGGACTAGCGTAGATACGCAGTATTTT.